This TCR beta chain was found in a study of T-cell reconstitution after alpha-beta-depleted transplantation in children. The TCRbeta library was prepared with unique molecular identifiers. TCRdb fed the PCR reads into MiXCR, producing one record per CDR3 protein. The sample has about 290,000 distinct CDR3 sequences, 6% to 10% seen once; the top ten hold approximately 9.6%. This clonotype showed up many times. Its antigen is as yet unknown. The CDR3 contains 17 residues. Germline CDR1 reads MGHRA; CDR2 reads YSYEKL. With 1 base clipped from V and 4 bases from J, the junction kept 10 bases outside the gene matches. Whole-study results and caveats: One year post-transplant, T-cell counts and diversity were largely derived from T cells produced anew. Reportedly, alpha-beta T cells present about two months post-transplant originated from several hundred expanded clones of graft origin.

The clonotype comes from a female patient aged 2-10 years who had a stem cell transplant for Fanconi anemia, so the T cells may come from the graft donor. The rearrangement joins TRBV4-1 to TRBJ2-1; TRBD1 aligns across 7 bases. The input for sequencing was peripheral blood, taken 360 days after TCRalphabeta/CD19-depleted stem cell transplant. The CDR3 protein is CASSQVGPGQSYNEQFF. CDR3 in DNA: TGCGCCAGCAGCCAAGTCGGACCGGGACAGTCTTACAATGAGCAGTTCTTC.